The 25 T cell receptor beta chains given below trace back to one sample, sequenced in a study of T cell repertoires in cytomegalovirus infection (dated by TCRdb to the late 2010s). TCRdb records Illumina HiSeq 1500 as the sequencer. The public reads were reanalyzed by TCRdb: fastp trimming at Q25, MiXCR alignment, in-frame beta chains only. Identical CDR3 proteins give one entry, which carries the most common genes and DNA. The sample contains more than 250,000 distinct CDR3 sequences, roughly 25% of them found a single time. The ten largest clones add up to 13% of the sample. No antigen has been identified for these receptors. Interpreted using the paper, the treatment or condition label stands for: in vitro stimulation with specific CMV peptide epitopes to enrich CMV-specific T cells. The specimen was cultured PBMCs, collected from culture after CMV antigen stimulation. All receptors come from a human donor in good health (CMV status not recorded). Some clones in this sample may be carry-over from other donors' samples.

V and J are TRBV29-1 and TRBJ2-5; D is possibly TRBD1 or TRBD2 (5 bases each). Germline V CDR1 and CDR2: SQVTM, ANQGSEA. The CDR3 has 12 residues. Trimming cost V 3 bases and J 5 bases, with 10 bases left between them. CDR3 residues: CSVDGGAETQYF. CDR3 coding DNA: TGCAGCGTTGATGGGGGAGCGGAGACCCAGTACTTC.

This clonotype was counted between two and nine times. The V call is TRBV7-3, the J call TRBJ2-1; D is perhaps TRBD1 (7 bases). Germline CDR1 is SGHTA and CDR2 is FQGTGA. The germline V and J ends were trimmed by 1 base and 2 bases, with 21 bases remaining between them. The CDR3 extends over 19 amino acids. This CDR3 reads CASSLIAVAADRPYNEQFF. The CDR3, as DNA: TGTGCCAGCAGCTTAATAGCGGTGGCTGCGGACAGGCCCTACAATGAGCAGTTCTTC.

The V call is TRBV6-1, the J call TRBJ2-4, with a tentative D call TRBD1 (5 bases). Germline V lookup: CDR1 MNHNS, CDR2 SASEGT. Deletions cut 0 bases from V and 8 bases from J, with 11 bases between. CDR3 length equals 14 residues. The DNA for the CDR3 is TGTGCCAGCAGTGAAGCTGGCAGGGTTGACATTCAGTACTTC. Translating it yields CASSEAGRVDIQYF.

Ten or more counts support this clonotype. V gene TRBV7-2 combines with J gene TRBJ2-1; 9 nucleotides line up with TRBD2. V was pared by 6 bases and J by 5 bases, with 5 bases of the junction left unmatched. Germline V gene sequence: CDR1 SGHTA, CDR2 FQGNSA. The CDR3 runs to 14 residues. The chain's CDR3 is CASSPVAGDNEQFF. The CDR3 DNA reads as TGTGCCAGCAGTCCAGTAGCGGGAGACAATGAGCAGTTCTTC.

This rearrangement joins TRBV6-1 to TRBJ1-5, with 7 positions matching TRBD1. The CDR3 contains 14 residues. V shed 6 bases and J 1 base; nucleotides not matched to a gene: 3. Per germline, CDR1 MNHNS and CDR2 SASEGT. Here the CDR3 DNA reads TGTGCCAGCAGGGACAGGTGGAGCAATCAGCCCCAGCATTTT. This codes for CASRDRWSNQPQHF.

The J gene is TRBJ1-4, the V gene TRBV29-1; no clear D. Germline lookup yields CDR1 SQVTM and CDR2 ANQGSEA. Trimming shortened V by 7 bases and J by 16 bases, and 16 bases separated the two germline ends. The CDR3 totals 10 residues. In DNA form, the CDR3 reads TGCAGCGAGGACGACACCACGGGGTTTTTT. It codes for CSEDDTTGFF.

V gene TRBV6-2 or TRBV6-3 combines with J gene TRBJ2-2, with 8 bases identical to TRBD2. The CDR3 totals 16 residues. V lost 5 bases and J lost 6; bases outside the gene matches: 11. Germline CDR1 and CDR2: MNHEY and SVGEGT. The CDR3 protein is CASSISLGLVAGELFF. For the CDR3, the DNA is TGTGCCAGCAGTATAAGCCTGGGACTAGTAGCCGGGGAGCTGTTTTTT.

The chain has TRBV6-5 and TRBJ2-1; no clear D. The CDR3 is 18 amino acids. Germline V gene data show CDR1 as MNHEY and CDR2 as SVGAGI. V was pared by 8 bases and J by 0 bases, with 23 bases between. CDR3 nucleotide sequence: TGTGCCAGCGGTACACCGAGAGGATCTTCTAGCTCCTACAATGAGCAGTTCTTC. Amino acid sequence: CASGTPRGSSSSYNEQFF.

The rearrangement links TRBV7-6 to TRBJ1-1; D is uncertain. The CDR3 contains 15 residues. Germline values: CDR1 SGHVS, CDR2 FNYEAQ. Trimming shortened V by 1 base and J by 1 base, and 10 bases separated the two germline ends. The CDR3: CASSLVLHPNTEAFF. In DNA, the CDR3 is TGTGCCAGCAGCTTAGTACTACACCCGAACACTGAAGCTTTCTTT.

This clonotype was recorded a few times. The chain joins TRBV20-1 to TRBJ2-3; TRBD2 matches at 10 bases. The CDR3 loop spans 16 amino acids. Unmatched junction bases numbered 14, after V lost 6 bases and J lost 5 bases. Germline CDR1 reads DFQATT; CDR2 reads SNEGSKA (reference sequence). In DNA form, the CDR3 reads TGCAGTGCCACCACCTTGAGCGGGAGGGCACAAGATACGCAGTATTTT. Translating gives CSATTLSGRAQDTQYF.

The sample holds a few counts of this clonotype. This chain uses TRBV10-3 with TRBJ2-5; 7 nucleotides match TRBD2. CDR1 and CDR2 from the germline V gene are ENHRY and SYGVKD. The junction had 8 bases not matched to a gene; V was cut back by 5 bases and J by 5 bases. The CDR3 loop spans 14 amino acids. In nucleotides, the CDR3 is TGTGCCATCAGTAGCGGGGAAAGGGCGGAGACCCAGTACTTC. Residues: CAISSGERAETQYF.

This clonotype has a handful of counts. The chain couples TRBV7-8 to TRBJ1-1; TRBD1 might be the D (6 bases). This CDR3 has 14 amino acids. V shed 5 bases and J shed 5 bases, with 15 bases lying between them. In germline, CDR1 is SGHVS, CDR2 FQNEAQ. The CDR3 is CASSLRGDRTEAFF. In DNA, the CDR3 is TGTGCCAGCAGCCTCAGGGGAGACAGGACTGAAGCTTTCTTT. The whole variable domain, remainder taken from reference TRBV7-8 and TRBJ1-1, is GAGVSQSPRYKVAKRGQDVALRCDPISGHVSLFWYQQALGQGPEFLTYFQNEAQLDKSGLPSDRFFAERPEGSVSTLKIQRTQQEDSAVYLCASSLRGDRTEAFFGQGTRLTVV.

This clonotype has at least ten counts. The CDR3 DNA sequence: TGTGCCAGCAGCTTTCAGGGGGCTAGAGAGACCCAGTACTTC. This gives the protein CASSFQGARETQYF. The gene calls are TRBV7-2 and TRBJ2-5; TRBD1 agrees at 8 bases. V shed 3 bases, J shed 4 bases, and the junction held 4 bases outside the gene matches. The germline gives CDR1 SGHTA, CDR2 FQGNSA. The CDR3 length is 14 residues.

This chain joins TRBV30 and TRBJ1-5; the match to TRBD1 covers 12 bases. After removal of 8 bases from V and 5 bases from J, the junction contained 4 bases not matched to a gene. This CDR3 is built from 13 residues. CDR1 and CDR2 (germline): GTSNPN, SVGIG (reference sequence). CDR3 sequence reads: CAGGTGGYQPQHF. DNA for the CDR3: TGTGCCGGCGGGACAGGGGGCTATCAGCCCCAGCATTTT.

CDR3 loop: CASSLSLAGPADTQYF. The CDR3 region has the DNA TGTGCCAGCAGCTTATCGCTAGCCGGCCCTGCGGATACGCAGTATTTT. The V and J genes are TRBV11-2 and TRBJ2-3; TRBD2 is a possible D gene (5 bases). This CDR3 has 16 amino acids. The germline gives CDR1 SGHAT, CDR2 FQNNGV. Trimming pared 2 bases from V and 6 bases from J, leaving 18 bases between. The whole variable domain, filled in from reference TRBV11-2 and TRBJ2-3, reads EAGVAQSPRYKIIEKRQSVAFWCNPISGHATLYWYQQILGQGPKLLIQFQNNGVVDDSQLPKDRFSAERLKGVDSTLKIQPAKLEDSAVYLCASSLSLAGPADTQYFGPGTRLTVL.

V is TRBV19 and J is TRBJ2-3; D perhaps matches TRBD2 (5 bases). The CDR3 covers 15 residues. Germline V gene data show CDR1 as LNHDA and CDR2 as SQIVND (reference sequence). Trimming took off 4 bases at V and 2 bases at J, with 13 bases between the two ends. In nucleotides, the CDR3 is TGTGCCAGTAGTAGAGCGGTTGTCGTCACAGATACGCAGTATTTT. Residues: CASSRAVVVTDTQYF.

This clonotype was detected a few times. This rearrangement joins TRBV7-2 to TRBJ2-1; D is unclear. Trimming removed 1 base at V and 8 bases at J, with 6 bases between. The CDR3 runs 12 residues. CDR1 is SGHTA, CDR2 FQGNSA, per germline. This chain's CDR3 is CASSLVEDEQFF. CDR3 bases: TGTGCCAGCAGCTTAGTGGAAGATGAGCAGTTCTTC.

The genes are TRBV15 and TRBJ2-3, with D possibly being TRBD1 or TRBD2 (7 bases each). V lost 2 bases and J lost 3, with 24 bases in between. Per the germline V gene, CDR1 is LNHNV and CDR2 is YYDKDF (reference sequence). This CDR3 is built from 19 residues. CDR3 in amino acids: CATSRTTLGQAGVTDTQYF. CDR3 in DNA: TGTGCCACCAGCAGAACAACTCTAGGACAGGCGGGGGTTACAGATACGCAGTATTTT. Based on the CDR3 plus reference TRBV15 and TRBJ2-3, the full variable domain is DAMVIQNPRYQVTQFGKPVTLSCSQTLNHNVMYWYQQKSSQAPKLLFHYYDKDFNNEADTPDNFQSRRPNTSFCFLDIRSPGLGDTAMYLCATSRTTLGQAGVTDTQYFGPGTRLTVL.

The genes are TRBV12-3 or TRBV12-4 and TRBJ1-2, with 9 nucleotides matching TRBD1. V gave up 7 bases and J gave up 2 bases; unmatched junction bases: 11. The length of the CDR3 is 16 residues. As DNA, the CDR3 is TGTGCCAGCACCCCAACACCTGGACAGGGGAACTATGGCTACACCTTC. Translating it yields CASTPTPGQGNYGYTF.

V is TRBV29-1 and J is TRBJ2-2; 11 positions agree with TRBD2. CDR1 is SQVTM, CDR2 ANQGSEA, per germline. The CDR3 has 22 amino acids. V gave up 4 bases and J gave up 2 bases; unmatched junction bases: 24. The CDR3 nucleotides read TGCAGCGTTGTCCCTATGACAGGGGGTAAAAAAGGGACTAGCGGTAACACCGGGGAGCTGTTTTTT. Translated, it gives CSVVPMTGGKKGTSGNTGELFF.

The V and J genes are TRBV2 and TRBJ2-1; D remains unclear. V gave up 4 bases and J gave up 5 bases, with 6 bases separating them. The CDR3 is made up of 12 amino acids. CDR1 SNHLY and CDR2 FYNNEI come from the germline V gene. This chain's CDR3 is CASSGTDNEQFF. The CDR3 DNA reads as TGTGCCAGCAGTGGGACCGACAATGAGCAGTTCTTC.

This clonotype was seen a handful of times. The chain couples TRBV24-1 to TRBJ2-1; TRBD2 might be the D (6 bases). In germline, CDR1 is KGHDR, CDR2 SFDVKD. The V and J ends lost 8 bases and 10 bases respectively, with 17 bases between them. The CDR3 loop spans 13 amino acids. CDR3 nucleotides: TGTGCCACCATAAGTGCCGGGGGTAACGAGCAGTTCTTC. Protein sequence: CATISAGGNEQFF.

This clonotype turned up a few times. This sequence joins TRBV27 and TRBJ2-3; D tentatively reads TRBD1 or TRBD2 (5 bases each). V was shortened by 6 bases and J by 7 bases, with 14 bases between the two germline ends. The germline gives CDR1 MNHEY, CDR2 SMNVEV (reference sequence). The CDR3 consists of 13 residues. Written as DNA, the CDR3 is TGTGCCAGCAGGGGGGAAGGACGAAATACGCAGTATTTT. The encoded protein is CASRGEGRNTQYF.

This clonotype showed up just a few times. This chain joins TRBV7-2 and TRBJ1-5, with unresolved D. CDR3 length: 13 amino acids. Germline CDR1 SGHTA, CDR2 FQGNSA. Trimming cost V 2 bases and J 6 bases, with 8 bases left between them. CDR3 sequence: CASSLILSQPQHF. The CDR3 DNA follows: TGTGCCAGCAGCTTAATCCTCAGTCAGCCCCAGCATTTT.

This clonotype was recorded many times. V is TRBV12-3 or TRBV12-4 and J is TRBJ2-4; no definite D call. The CDR3 sequence is 14 residues long. The germline V and J ends were trimmed by 2 bases and 0 bases, with 5 bases remaining between them. The CDR3 loop is CASSLSLAKNIQYF. The DNA of the CDR3 is TGTGCCAGCAGTTTAAGCCTAGCCAAAAACATTCAGTACTTC.